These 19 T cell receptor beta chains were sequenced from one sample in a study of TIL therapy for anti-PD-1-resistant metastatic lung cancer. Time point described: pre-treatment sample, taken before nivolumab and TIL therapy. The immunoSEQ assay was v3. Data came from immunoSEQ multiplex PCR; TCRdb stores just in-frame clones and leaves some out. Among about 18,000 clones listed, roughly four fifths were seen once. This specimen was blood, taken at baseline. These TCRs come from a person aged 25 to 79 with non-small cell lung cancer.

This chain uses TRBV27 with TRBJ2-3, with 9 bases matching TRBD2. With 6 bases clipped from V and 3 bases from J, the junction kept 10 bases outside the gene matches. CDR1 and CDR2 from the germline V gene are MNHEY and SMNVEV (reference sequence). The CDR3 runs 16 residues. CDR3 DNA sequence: TGTGCCAGCAGGCGGGGGGGCCTCTGGTTAACAGATACGCAGTATTTT. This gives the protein CASRRGGLWLTDTQYF.

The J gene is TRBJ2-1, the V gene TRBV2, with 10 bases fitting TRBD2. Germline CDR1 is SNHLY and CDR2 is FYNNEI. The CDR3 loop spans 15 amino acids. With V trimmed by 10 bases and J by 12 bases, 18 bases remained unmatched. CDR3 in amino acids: CATRDGLAVRGVQFF. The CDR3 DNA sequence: TGTGCCACCCGCGACGGACTAGCGGTTAGAGGGGTGCAGTTCTTC.

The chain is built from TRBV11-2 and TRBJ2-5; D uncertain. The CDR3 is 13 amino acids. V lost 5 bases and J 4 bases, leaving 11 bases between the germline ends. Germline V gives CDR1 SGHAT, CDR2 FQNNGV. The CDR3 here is CASSPRAGETQYF. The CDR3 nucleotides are TGTGCCAGCAGCCCCCGGGCTGGAGAGACCCAGTACTTC.

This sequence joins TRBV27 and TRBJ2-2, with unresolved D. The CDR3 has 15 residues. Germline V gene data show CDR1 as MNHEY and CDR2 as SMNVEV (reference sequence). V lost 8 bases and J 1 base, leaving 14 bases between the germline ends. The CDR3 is CASGLLPLNTGELFF. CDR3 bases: TGTGCCAGCGGTCTCCTCCCCCTGAACACCGGGGAGCTGTTTTTT.

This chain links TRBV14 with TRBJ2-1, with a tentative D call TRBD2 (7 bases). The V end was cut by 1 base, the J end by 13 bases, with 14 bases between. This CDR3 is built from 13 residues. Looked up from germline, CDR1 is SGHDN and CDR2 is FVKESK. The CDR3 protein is CASSQVIGGAQFF. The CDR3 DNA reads TGTGCCAGCAGCCAAGTAATAGGGGGGGCACAGTTCTTC.

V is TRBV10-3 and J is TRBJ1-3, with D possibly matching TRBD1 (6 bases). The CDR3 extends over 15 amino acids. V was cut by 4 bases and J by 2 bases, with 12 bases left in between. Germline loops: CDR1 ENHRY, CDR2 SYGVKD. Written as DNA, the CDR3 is TGTGCCATCAGTGCCCAGGCAGGGGCTGGAAACACCATATATTTT. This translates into CAISAQAGAGNTIYF.

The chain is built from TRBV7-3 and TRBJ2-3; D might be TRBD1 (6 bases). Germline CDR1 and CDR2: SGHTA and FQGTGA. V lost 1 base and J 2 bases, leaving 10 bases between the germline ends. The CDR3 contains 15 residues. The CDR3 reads CASSLRGHLTDTQYF. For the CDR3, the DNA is TGTGCCAGCAGCTTAAGGGGACACCTCACAGATACGCAGTATTTT.

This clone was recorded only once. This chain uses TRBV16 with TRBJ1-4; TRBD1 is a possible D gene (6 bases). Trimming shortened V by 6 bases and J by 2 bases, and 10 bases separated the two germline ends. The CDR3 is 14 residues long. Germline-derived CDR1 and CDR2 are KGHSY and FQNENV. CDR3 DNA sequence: TGTGCCAGCAGTTACAGGGCCACTAATGAAAAACTGTTTTTT. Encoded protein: CASSYRATNEKLFF.

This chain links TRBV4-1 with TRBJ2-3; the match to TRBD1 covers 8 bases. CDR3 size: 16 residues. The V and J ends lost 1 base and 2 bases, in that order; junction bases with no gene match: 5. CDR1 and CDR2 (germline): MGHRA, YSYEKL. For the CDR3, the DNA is TGCGCCAGCAGCCAAGGACAGGGGCGGACCACAGATACGCAGTATTTT. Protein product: CASSQGQGRTTDTQYF.

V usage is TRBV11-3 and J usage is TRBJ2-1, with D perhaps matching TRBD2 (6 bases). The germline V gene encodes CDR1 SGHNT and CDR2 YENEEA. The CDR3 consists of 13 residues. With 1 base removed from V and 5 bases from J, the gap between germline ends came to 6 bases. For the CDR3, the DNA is TGTGCCAGCAGCTTAGGGGAGGACAATGAGCAGTTCTTC. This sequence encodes CASSLGEDNEQFF.

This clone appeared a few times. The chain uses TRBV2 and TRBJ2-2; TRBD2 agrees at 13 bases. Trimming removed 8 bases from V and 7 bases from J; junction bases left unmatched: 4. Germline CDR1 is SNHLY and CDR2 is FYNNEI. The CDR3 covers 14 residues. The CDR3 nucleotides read TGTGCCAGCGGGGGACTAGCGGGGTTCGGGGAGCTGTTTTTT. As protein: CASGGLAGFGELFF.

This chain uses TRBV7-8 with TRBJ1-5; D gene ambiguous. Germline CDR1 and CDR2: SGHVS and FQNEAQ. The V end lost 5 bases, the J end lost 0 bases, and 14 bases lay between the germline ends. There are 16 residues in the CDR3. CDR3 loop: CASSPRAVNSNQPQHF. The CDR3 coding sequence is TGTGCCAGCAGCCCCCGCGCAGTAAATAGCAATCAGCCCCAGCATTTT.

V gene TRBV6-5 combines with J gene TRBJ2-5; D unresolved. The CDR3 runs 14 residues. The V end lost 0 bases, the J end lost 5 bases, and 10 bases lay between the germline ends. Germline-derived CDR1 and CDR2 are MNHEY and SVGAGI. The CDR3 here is CASSYSRSFETQYF. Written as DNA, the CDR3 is TGTGCCAGCAGTTACTCGCGATCTTTTGAGACCCAGTACTTC.

CDR3 loop: CASNLQGMGANVLTF. Written as DNA, the CDR3 is TGTGCCAGCAACCTACAGGGGATGGGGGCCAACGTCCTGACTTTC. The chain is built from TRBV7-2 and TRBJ2-6; 7 nucleotides align to TRBD1. In germline, CDR1 is SGHTA, CDR2 FQGNSA. The CDR3 is 15 residues long. Trimming took 7 bases from V and 4 from J; bases not matched to a gene: 7.

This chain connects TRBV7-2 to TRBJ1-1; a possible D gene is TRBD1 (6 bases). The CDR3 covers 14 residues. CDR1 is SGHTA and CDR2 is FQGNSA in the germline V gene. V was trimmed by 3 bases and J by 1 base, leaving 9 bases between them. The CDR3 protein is CASSFQGKNTEAFF. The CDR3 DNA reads TGTGCCAGCAGCTTTCAGGGGAAGAACACTGAAGCTTTCTTT.

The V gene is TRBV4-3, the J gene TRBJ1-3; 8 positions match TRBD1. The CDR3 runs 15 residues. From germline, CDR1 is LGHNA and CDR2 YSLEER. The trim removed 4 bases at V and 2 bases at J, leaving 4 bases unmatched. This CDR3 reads CASSLEQGAGNTIYF. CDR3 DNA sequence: TGCGCCAGCAGCCTTGAACAGGGGGCTGGAAACACCATATATTTT.

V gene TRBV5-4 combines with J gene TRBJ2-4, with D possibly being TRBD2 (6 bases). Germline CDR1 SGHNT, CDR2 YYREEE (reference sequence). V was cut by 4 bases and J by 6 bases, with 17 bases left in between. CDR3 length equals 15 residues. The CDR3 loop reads CASSPIGGGGNIQYF. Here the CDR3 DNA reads TGTGCCAGCAGCCCCATCGGGGGTGGAGGAAACATTCAGTACTTC.

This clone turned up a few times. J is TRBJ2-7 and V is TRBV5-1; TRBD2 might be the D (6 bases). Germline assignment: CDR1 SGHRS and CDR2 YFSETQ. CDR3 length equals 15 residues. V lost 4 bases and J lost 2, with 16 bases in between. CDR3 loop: CASSAQGGAPYEQYF. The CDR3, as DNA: TGCGCCAGCAGCGCCCAAGGCGGGGCCCCCTACGAGCAGTACTTC.

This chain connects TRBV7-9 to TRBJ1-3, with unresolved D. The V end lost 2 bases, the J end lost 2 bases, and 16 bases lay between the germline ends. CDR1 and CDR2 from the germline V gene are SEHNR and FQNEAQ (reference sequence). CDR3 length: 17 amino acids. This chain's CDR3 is CASSLRAIRVAGNTIYF. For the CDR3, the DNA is TGTGCCAGCAGCTTAAGGGCGATAAGGGTGGCTGGAAACACCATATATTTT.